Presented here are 5 T cell receptor beta chains from one specimen sequenced in a study of cytomegalovirus exposure and HLA in healthy donors. In the PCR, 60 Vbeta and 13 Jbeta primers were used. TCRdb's table, derived via immunoSEQ multiplex PCR, lists solely in-frame clones and lacks some. This sample yields around 30,000 clones, of which about 65% are seen a single time; around 23% belongs to the top ten. Sequencing input: PBMCs. The receptors here all came from a man aged 50 to 60 in good health and CMV-seropositive.

The V gene is TRBV2, the J gene TRBJ2-6, with D possibly matching TRBD1 (6 bases). Germline V CDR1 and CDR2: SNHLY, FYNNEI. The germline V and J ends were trimmed by 6 bases and 3 bases, with 9 bases remaining between them. The CDR3 is 14 residues long. CDR3 in amino acids: CASSDRSGANVLTF. CDR3 nucleotide sequence: TGTGCCAGCAGCGACAGGAGTGGGGCCAACGTCCTGACTTTC.

The CDR3 sequence: CASRVVTGISGNTIYF. The CDR3, as DNA: TGTGCCAGCCGGGTCGTTACAGGGATTTCTGGAAACACCATATATTTT. The J gene is TRBJ1-3, the V gene TRBV2, with a possible D match to TRBD1 (6 bases). CDR3 length equals 16 residues. In germline, CDR1 is SNHLY, CDR2 FYNNEI. V was cut by 8 bases and J by 1 base, with 18 bases left in between.

This clone came up a few times. The V gene is TRBV4-2, the J gene TRBJ2-5, with 8 bases lining up with TRBD1. V lost 3 bases and J lost 2; bases outside the gene matches: 5. The CDR3 covers 15 residues. Germline CDR1 is LGHNA and CDR2 is YNFKEQ. For the CDR3, the DNA is TGTGCCAGCAGCCAGGGACAGGCTTCTCAAGAGACCCAGTACTTC. Amino acids: CASSQGQASQETQYF.

V usage is TRBV6-5 and J usage is TRBJ2-3; D is ambiguous. The V and J ends lost 0 bases and 1 base respectively, with 8 bases between them. Germline V lookup: CDR1 MNHEY, CDR2 SVGAGI. The CDR3 contains 15 residues. DNA for the CDR3: TGTGCCAGCAGTTACTCCCTCCCGGGCACAGATACGCAGTATTTT. Protein: CASSYSLPGTDTQYF.

The V and J genes are TRBV5-1 and TRBJ2-1; 11 bases map to TRBD2. Germline assignment: CDR1 SGHRS and CDR2 YFSETQ. This CDR3 is 16 amino acids long. V was clipped by 0 bases and J by 6 bases; unmatched bases: 5. The CDR3: CASSLGGLAEVNEQFF. The CDR3 DNA reads TGCGCCAGCAGCTTGGGGGGACTAGCGGAGGTCAATGAGCAGTTCTTC.